These 27 T cell receptor beta chains were all obtained from the same sample, sequenced in a study of T cell changes during pregnancy in multiple sclerosis. This table comes from immunoSEQ multiplex PCR, and its TCRdb copy is limited to in-frame clones, with some not included. The sample shows around 88,000 clones, 92% of them seen only once. The sequenced sample was peripheral blood, obtained after pregnancy. The origin of the receptors is a female donor in good health, enrolled as a control in a pregnancy study.

In its sample, this clone was seen once. The chain carries TRBV6-5 and TRBJ2-3; D perhaps matches TRBD2 (6 bases). The CDR3 is made up of 15 amino acids. Germline V gene lookup returns CDR1 MNHEY and CDR2 SVGAGI. V gave up 4 bases and J gave up 4 bases, with 15 bases separating them. CDR3 DNA: TGTGCCAGCAGTTCCAGACTAGAGGACTCAGATACGCAGTATTTT. This gives the protein CASSSRLEDSDTQYF.

The chain couples TRBV2 to TRBJ1-5; perhaps TRBD1 as D (5 bases). This CDR3 contains 14 residues. V gave up 3 bases and J gave up 6 bases, with 12 bases separating them. From germline, CDR1 is SNHLY and CDR2 FYNNEI. The CDR3, as DNA: TGTGCCAGCAGTGACACGGGGGGGACTCAGCCCCAGCATTTT. This codes for CASSDTGGTQPQHF. Full variable domain (outside the CDR3, taken from reference TRBV2 and TRBJ1-5): EPEVTQTPSHQVTQMGQEVILRCVPISNHLYFYWYRQILGQKVEFLVSFYNNEISEKSEIFDDQFSVERPDGSNFTLKIRSTKLEDSAMYFCASSDTGGTQPQHFGDGTRLSIL.

The chain joins TRBV9 to TRBJ1-3; TRBD1 might be the D (5 bases). Germline V gene data show CDR1 as SGDLS and CDR2 as YYNGEE. The CDR3 is made up of 14 amino acids. Trimming cost V 3 bases and J 4 bases, with 11 bases left between them. The CDR3: CASSAHQGGNTIYF. The CDR3, as DNA: TGTGCCAGCAGCGCACACCAGGGAGGAAACACCATATATTTT.

The chain has TRBV25-1 and TRBJ1-1, with D possibly matching TRBD1 (6 bases). The CDR3 contains 14 residues. The V end was cut by 3 bases, the J end by 4 bases, with 12 bases between. Germline values: CDR1 MGHDK, CDR2 SYGVNS. CDR3 sequence: CASSDPGGPTEAFF. In nucleotides, the CDR3 is TGTGCCAGCAGTGATCCGGGGGGGCCCACTGAAGCTTTCTTT.

The rearrangement links TRBV29-1 to TRBJ2-1, with 12 bases identical to TRBD2. CDR1 is SQVTM, CDR2 ANQGSEA, per germline. The CDR3 has 20 residues. Trimming cost V 1 base and J 0 bases; bases outside gene matches: 13. Here the CDR3 reads CSVEGSGLAGIVHSYNEQFF. CDR3 sequence (DNA): TGCAGCGTTGAAGGATCAGGACTAGCGGGGATAGTACACTCCTACAATGAGCAGTTCTTC.

This clone was detected only once. The rearrangement links TRBV29-1 to TRBJ1-1; a weak D match, TRBD1 (6 bases). Trimming took 3 bases from V and 5 from J, leaving 13 bases between them. CDR1 and CDR2 from the germline V gene are SQVTM and ANQGSEA. CDR3 size: 13 residues. In DNA, the CDR3 is TGCAGCGTTGAGGGCAGGGGAACAACTGAAGCTTTCTTT. This sequence encodes CSVEGRGTTEAFF.

The DNA of the CDR3 is TGCAGCGTTAAAGGGACACAGAACACTGAAGCTTTCTTT. Amino acid sequence: CSVKGTQNTEAFF. V is TRBV29-1 and J is TRBJ1-1; D is possibly TRBD1 (6 bases). CDR1 SQVTM and CDR2 ANQGSEA come from the germline V gene. Trimming stripped 5 bases from V and 1 base from J, with 11 bases between. This CDR3 is 13 amino acids long.

The V gene is TRBV19, the J gene TRBJ1-4; D possibly corresponds to TRBD1 (5 bases). Germline assignment: CDR1 LNHDA and CDR2 SQIVND (reference sequence). Trimming removed 7 bases from V and 0 bases from J, with 15 bases in between. This CDR3 has 16 amino acids. CDR3 amino acids: CASIRGSYATNEKLFF. The DNA of the CDR3 is TGTGCCAGTATTAGGGGAAGCTACGCAACTAATGAAAAACTGTTTTTT.

J is TRBJ2-1 and V is TRBV7-6; 9 bases match TRBD2. The CDR3 extends over 15 amino acids. Germline V gives CDR1 SGHVS, CDR2 FNYEAQ. Unmatched junction bases numbered 2, after V lost 0 bases and J lost 5 bases. DNA for the CDR3: TGTGCCAGCAGCTTAGCCCCTAGCGGGAACAATGAGCAGTTCTTC. Its translation: CASSLAPSGNNEQFF.

This rearrangement joins TRBV5-5 to TRBJ2-7; 13 bases are a match to TRBD2. The CDR3 sequence is 18 residues long. The junction had 12 bases not matched to a gene; V was cut back by 1 base and J by 5 bases. Germline V gene sequence: CDR1 SGHKS, CDR2 YYEKEE (reference sequence). As DNA, the CDR3 is TGTGCCAGCAGCTTGACCGGACTAGCGGGAGTTTTGGGGAACGAGCAGTACTTC. It codes for CASSLTGLAGVLGNEQYF.

V gene TRBV25-1 combines with J gene TRBJ2-3, with 7 bases that match TRBD1. The CDR3 has 15 amino acids. From germline, CDR1 is MGHDK and CDR2 SYGVNS. The J segment lost 6 bases and the V segment lost 6 bases, leaving 12 bases of the junction unmatched. The CDR3 loop is CASSPTGTRPDTQYF. CDR3 bases: TGTGCCAGCAGCCCGACAGGGACCCGTCCCGATACGCAGTATTTT. The variable domain in full, with the rest retrieved from reference TRBV25-1 and TRBJ2-3, is EADIYQTPRYLVIGTGKKITLECSQTMGHDKMYWYQQDPGMELHLIHYSYGVNSTEKGDLSSESTVSRIRTEHFPLTLESARPSHTSQYLCASSPTGTRPDTQYFGPGTRLTVL.

The chain joins TRBV5-1 to TRBJ2-7; D might be TRBD2 (6 bases). Between the trimmed V and J ends, which lost 0 bases and 2 bases, there was a span of 12 bases. Per germline, CDR1 SGHRS and CDR2 YFSETQ. This CDR3 region has 15 residues. CDR3 coding DNA: TGCGCCAGCAGCTTGGGACTAGTAGGAACCTACGAGCAGTACTTC. Residues: CASSLGLVGTYEQYF.

The chain carries TRBV28 and TRBJ2-7; 10 bases are a match to TRBD2. The trim removed 4 bases at V and 7 bases at J, leaving 13 bases unmatched. Germline assignment: CDR1 MDHEN and CDR2 SYDVKM. The CDR3 contains 16 residues. The CDR3 DNA reads TGTGCCAGCAGTTCGGAGCGGGAGGGTCGCTTGGGGGAGCAGTACTTC. It translates to CASSSEREGRLGEQYF. Drawing the rest from reference TRBV28 and TRBJ2-7, the complete variable domain is DVKVTQSSRYLVKRTGEKVFLECVQDMDHENMFWYRQDPGLGLRLIYFSYDVKMKEKGDIPEGYSVSREKKERFSLILESASTNQTSMYLCASSSEREGRLGEQYFGPGTRLTVT.

The chain carries TRBV19 and TRBJ1-5, with D perhaps TRBD1 (6 bases). Deletions cut 8 bases from V and 7 bases from J, with 12 bases between. Germline V gene sequence: CDR1 LNHDA, CDR2 SQIVND (reference sequence). This CDR3 comprises 12 residues. CDR3 sequence reads: CASQQGWQPQHF. DNA of the CDR3: TGTGCCAGTCAACAGGGATGGCAGCCCCAGCATTTT.

The chain couples TRBV6-5 to TRBJ2-7; 8 bases are shared with TRBD1. CDR1 MNHEY and CDR2 SVGAGI come from the germline V gene. V dropped 4 bases and J dropped 9; count of bases not matched to a gene: 11. This CDR3 contains 14 residues. CDR3 sequence: CASSLYGQGPGQYF. CDR3 bases: TGTGCCAGCAGTTTGTACGGACAGGGCCCTGGGCAGTACTTC.

V is TRBV4-1 and J is TRBJ2-3; 14 nucleotides match TRBD2. Germline V gene data show CDR1 as MGHRA and CDR2 as YSYEKL. The CDR3 contains 16 residues. V shed 5 bases and J 4 bases; nucleotides not matched to a gene: 5. CDR3 coding DNA: TGCGCCAGCAGCTCGGGACTAGCGGGAGCCGCAGATACGCAGTATTTT. Translated: CASSSGLAGAADTQYF.

This chain uses TRBV19 with TRBJ1-5; 8 bases are a match to TRBD1. After removal of 6 bases from V and 4 bases from J, the junction contained 5 bases not matched to a gene. The CDR3 consists of 14 residues. The germline CDR1 and CDR2 sequences are LNHDA and SQIVND (reference sequence). DNA of the CDR3: TGTGCCAGTAGCTTGACAGGGGATAATCAGCCCCAGCATTTT. Translating gives CASSLTGDNQPQHF.

The rearrangement joins TRBV7-2 to TRBJ2-1; no clear D gene. CDR3 length: 13 residues. Germline lookup yields CDR1 SGHTA and CDR2 FQGNSA. V was pared by 1 base and J by 8 bases, with 9 bases between. CDR3 region: CASSLVRLDEQFF. The CDR3 DNA is TGTGCCAGCAGCTTAGTGAGGCTGGATGAGCAGTTCTTC.

The chain uses TRBV14 and TRBJ1-2; 7 positions match TRBD1. The V and J ends lost 2 bases and 8 bases, in that order; junction bases with no gene match: 5. CDR1 and CDR2 (germline): SGHDN, FVKESK. This CDR3 region has 13 residues. CDR3 nucleotides: TGTGCCAGCAGCCAAATTACAGGGGTCGGCTACACCTTC. The encoded protein is CASSQITGVGYTF.

The chain joins TRBV4-2 to TRBJ2-1, with 7 positions matching TRBD1. The CDR3 extends over 15 amino acids. Trimming cost V 5 bases and J 1 base; bases outside gene matches: 5. Germline V gives CDR1 LGHNA, CDR2 YNFKEQ. The CDR3 nucleotides read TGTGCCAGCAGCTACAGGGGCCCATCCTACAATGAGCAGTTCTTC. Protein: CASSYRGPSYNEQFF.

This clone was seen only once. The chain couples TRBV2 to TRBJ2-1; 12 bases are shared with TRBD2. The V and J ends lost 4 bases and 8 bases, in that order; junction bases with no gene match: 6. CDR1 is SNHLY and CDR2 is FYNNEI in the germline V gene. The CDR3 is made up of 15 amino acids. CDR3 in DNA: TGTGCCAGCAGTGCGGAGACTAGCGGGAGCGATGAGCAGTTCTTC. Translating gives CASSAETSGSDEQFF. Supplemented by reference TRBV2 and TRBJ2-1, the full variable domain reads EPEVTQTPSHQVTQMGQEVILRCVPISNHLYFYWYRQILGQKVEFLVSFYNNEISEKSEIFDDQFSVERPDGSNFTLKIRSTKLEDSAMYFCASSAETSGSDEQFFGPGTRLTVL.

The rearrangement uses TRBV6-5 and TRBJ1-3; no definite D call. Germline V gives CDR1 MNHEY, CDR2 SVGAGI. Trimming shortened V by 4 bases and J by 0 bases, and 7 bases separated the two germline ends. The CDR3 is 14 amino acids. The CDR3 spells CASSSFSSGNTIYF. CDR3 bases: TGTGCCAGCAGTTCCTTCTCCTCTGGAAACACCATATATTTT.

This clone occurred once. This chain connects TRBV18 to TRBJ2-7, with TRBD1 identical over 10 bases. The CDR3 spans 13 residues. The ends lost 3 bases at V and 5 bases at J; junction bases unmatched: 1. Germline values: CDR1 KGHSH, CDR2 LQKENI. CDR3: CASSPTGGNEQYF. DNA of the CDR3: TGTGCCAGCTCACCGACAGGGGGCAACGAGCAGTACTTC.

The rearrangement links TRBV19 to TRBJ2-1, with TRBD1 identical over 10 bases. The length of the CDR3 is 14 residues. Trimming took 6 bases from V and 9 from J; bases not matched to a gene: 8. The germline CDR1 and CDR2 sequences are LNHDA and SQIVND (reference sequence). CDR3 DNA sequence: TGTGCCAGTAGCCCCGGACAGGGGGGTGCTGAGCAGTTCTTC. It is translated as CASSPGQGGAEQFF.

Here the CDR3 reads CATSTGQGSTDTQYF. The CDR3 DNA reads TGTGCCACCAGCACAGGACAGGGTAGCACAGATACGCAGTATTTT. The chain uses TRBV15 and TRBJ2-3; 8 nucleotides align to TRBD1. The germline gives CDR1 LNHNV, CDR2 YYDKDF (reference sequence). The CDR3 consists of 15 residues. The junction had 3 bases not matched to a gene; V was cut back by 4 bases and J by 0 bases.

This chain uses TRBV6-6 with TRBJ2-1, with 8 bases lining up with TRBD2. CDR3 length equals 15 residues. With 5 bases clipped from V and 8 bases from J, the junction kept 11 bases outside the gene matches. Germline V CDR1 and CDR2: MNHNY, SVGAGI (reference sequence). The CDR3: CASSPREGVRDEQFF. The DNA for the CDR3 is TGTGCCAGCAGTCCCCGGGAGGGGGTCAGGGATGAGCAGTTCTTC.

J is TRBJ2-7 and V is TRBV18, with 7 bases identical to TRBD1. Trimming took 3 bases from V and 1 from J; bases not matched to a gene: 9. The CDR3 is made up of 16 amino acids. The germline CDR1 and CDR2 sequences are KGHSH and LQKENI. DNA of the CDR3: TGTGCCAGCTCACCCCAGACAGGGAAAGGGTCCTACGAGCAGTACTTC. It yields the protein CASSPQTGKGSYEQYF.